This TCR beta chain was identified in a study of blood T cells in healthy people across ages. Study-level findings and limits: When one million T cells were used, diversity estimates were thought to be underestimates. Higher naive T cell percentage went strongly together with higher TCR beta diversity. Versus aged donors, long-lived donors had higher diversity and more naive CD4+ cells.

The table lists this clonotype with a few counts. Its antigen is undetermined. After removal of 4 bases from V and 5 bases from J, the junction contained 10 bases not matched to a gene. The CDR3 has 15 residues. Per the germline V gene, CDR1 is LGHDT and CDR2 is YNNKEL (reference sequence). A second PCR, run for roughly 6 to 11 cycles, used a sample-barcoded 5' primer plus a J-beta primer mix. MiXCR, applied by TCRdb to the 5' RACE reads, yields one record per CDR3 protein. This sample yields approximately 940,000 distinct CDR3 sequences, of which approximately 49% are seen a single time; roughly 13% belongs to the top ten.

This TCR was sampled from a man aged 25-40 years in good health. Sequenced sample: blood. V gene TRBV3-1 combines with J gene TRBJ2-7, with 8 bases that match TRBD1. This CDR3 is CASSPTGGQGNEQYF. Written as DNA, the CDR3 is TGTGCCAGCAGCCCCACCGGCGGACAGGGAAACGAGCAGTACTTC.